The text below deals with one T cell receptor beta chain. Its antigen remains undetermined. No clone much larger than this one lies a single base away; base qualities are absent. From cysteine to phenylalanine, the CDR3 is 15 amino acids long. Only CDR3 DNA is held: 45 bases, read in frame from base 1. The germline V end is reduced by 4 bases and the J end by 2 bases; junction bases left unmatched: 6. The germline V gene encodes CDR1 SGHDN and CDR2 FVKESK. The sample is drawn from a study of OX40 agonist ivuxolimab in advanced cancers. In the study overall: Ivuxolimab was a fully human IgG2 agonistic monoclonal antibody targeting the costimulatory receptor OX40 (CD134). In the dose-escalation cohort, roughly four fifths of patients were male, and the mean age was approximately 60 years, with a range of about 23 to 85. The monotherapy dose-escalation portion (N of about 52 patients) of the phase I ivuxolimab trial is reported in the paper. Intravenous ivuxolimab was administered to patients every 2 weeks at six dose levels: 0.01, 0.1, 0.3, 1.5, 3 and 10 mg/kg. Peripheral TCRbeta sequencing aimed to test whether ivuxolimab altered TCR sequence diversity and caused clonal T-cell expansion. Partial responses occurred in three dose-escalation patients, of whom one had hepatocellular carcinoma and two had cutaneous melanoma. Among the roughly 52 dose-escalation patients, about 19 had hepatocellular carcinoma, 15 or so melanoma, 9 renal cell carcinoma and 9 head and neck cancer. Patients were allowed to have had prior anti-PD-1, anti-PD-L1 or anti-CTLA-4 therapy, and roughly 40% of the dose-escalation patients had been treated with checkpoint inhibitors. Paper-wide results and their limitations: Low levels of normalized T-cell clonal expansion were also seen in some patients who did not respond. Clonal expansion of both CD4+ and CD8+ blood T cells was observed from baseline to week 6 at doses 0.1 to 3.0 mg/kg. In the 0.1-3.0 mg/kg groups, partial responders were among the patients with the lowest normalized peripheral clonal expansion, particularly in CD8+ T cells. After ivuxolimab, CD8+ T cells had more expanded clones than CD4+ T cells on average. The antigen specificity of the clonally expanded peripheral T cells was not determined.

For sequencing of the TCRbeta CDR3 region, genomic DNA was extracted from the sorted cells. TCRbeta CDR3 regions were sequenced using the immunoSEQ Assay. The immuneACCESS repertoire file appears here via TCRdb, limited to in-frame rearrangements. These files lack a portion of the clones; in checked studies, under half of the deficit traces to unresolved V genes, and the cause of the others is not known. The sample yields 52,000 or so clones; roughly 94% were counted once. The top ten clones comprise 12% of the sample. The trial excluded patients who had a history of autoimmune disease or who were on systemic immunosuppression. Peripheral blood for TCR sequencing was collected from all dose cohorts at baseline, on cycle 4 day 1, and on cycle 7 day 1. Samples came from an open-label, multicenter, first-in-human phase I dose-escalation trial of ivuxolimab. Adults with locally advanced or metastatic head and neck squamous cell, hepatocellular, melanoma or renal cell carcinoma were enrolled in the trial. Before TCR sequencing, CD4+ T cells and CD8+ T cells were sorted from peripheral blood as separate populations.

This sequence uses TRBV14 and TRBJ2-7; 9 central bases correspond to TRBD2. The material sequenced was CD4+ or CD8+ T cells sorted from blood, taken in a trial of the OX40 agonist ivuxolimab. This TCR was recovered from an adult with an advanced solid tumor such as melanoma, head and neck, liver or kidney cancer. DNA sequence: TGTGCCAGCAGCCCAAAGCGGGAGGTAACCTACGAGCAGTACTTC. Its translation is CASSPKREVTYEQYF.